This entry describes one TCR beta chain. Its antigen is undetermined. V was pared by 4 bases and J by 3 bases, with 11 bases of the junction left unmatched. Germline V CDR1 and CDR2: SGHKS, YYEKEE (reference sequence). This CDR3 has 16 amino acids. The sample originates from a study of cytomegalovirus exposure and HLA in healthy donors. Whole-study findings and limits: For most TCR beta V segments, an earlier analysis put the productive rate at about 87% or about 30% of the time.

PCR used 60 Vbeta primers and 13 Jbeta primers. Here immunoSEQ multiplex PCR was the method, and the copy in TCRdb shows in-frame clones only, minus some. The sample includes over 80,000 clones, around three fifths of them seen just once. This sequence was found in a boy aged 5-17 years in good health and CMV-seropositive. The sequencing input was PBMCs. The chain carries TRBV5-5 and TRBJ2-7, with TRBD1 matching over 9 bases. The CDR3 loop is CASSPGTGLAGYEQYF. CDR3 coding DNA: TGTGCCAGCAGCCCCGGGACAGGGTTAGCCGGCTACGAGCAGTACTTC.